A selection of T cell receptor beta chains follows, all from one sample in a study of human T cells and chemical hapten exposure. MiXCR, run by TCRdb on the 5' RACE reads, gives a single entry per CDR3 protein. Here the sample spans under 85,000 distinct CDR3 sequences, approximately 7.7% being singletons. These receptors were collected from a male donor in good health. Both conserved end residues are part of each CDR3. Only some rows state a clone size, as once, few, many or a class for expanded clones.

cdr3_aa: CAISESGGPITDTQYF
clone_size: few
v_call: TRBV10-3
j_call: TRBJ2-3
cdr3_length: 16

cdr3_aa: CASSLFSNYGYTF
clone_size: many
v_call: TRBV27
j_call: TRBJ1-2
cdr3_length: 13

cdr3_aa: CASSPGQPWNTGELFF
clone_size: many
v_call: TRBV5-1
j_call: TRBJ2-2
cdr3_length: 16

cdr3_aa: CAVGGFSYEQYF
clone_size: many
v_call: TRBV27
j_call: TRBJ2-7
cdr3_length: 12

cdr3_aa: CASSYGRDRGSYEQYF
clone_size: many
v_call: TRBV6-6
j_call: TRBJ2-7
cdr3_length: 16

cdr3_aa: CAWSVHQGTEAFF
clone_size: many
v_call: TRBV30
j_call: TRBJ1-1
cdr3_length: 13

cdr3_aa: CASSRGVSSNYGYTF
clone_size: few
v_call: TRBV6-5
j_call: TRBJ1-2
cdr3_length: 15

cdr3_aa: CASSFPLDMAFF
clone_size: many
v_call: TRBV7-9
j_call: TRBJ1-1
cdr3_length: 12

cdr3_aa: CASAVGESSYNEQFF
clone_size: many
v_call: TRBV6-2/TRBV6-3
j_call: TRBJ2-1
cdr3_length: 15

cdr3_aa: CASSERGQGDYGYTF
clone_size: many
v_call: TRBV6-1
j_call: TRBJ1-2
cdr3_length: 15

cdr3_aa: CASSSRTSNEQFF
clone_size: many
v_call: TRBV11-2
j_call: TRBJ2-1
cdr3_length: 13

cdr3_aa: CASSSGQANTEAFF
clone_size: many
v_call: TRBV27
j_call: TRBJ1-1
cdr3_length: 14

cdr3_aa: CASSQDRVRGGEQYF
clone_size: few
v_call: TRBV14
j_call: TRBJ2-7
cdr3_length: 15

cdr3_aa: CSAGDRSLSYEQYF
clone_size: few
v_call: TRBV20-1
j_call: TRBJ2-7
cdr3_length: 14

cdr3_aa: CAISERTGQGNTEAFF
clone_size: -
v_call: TRBV10-3
j_call: TRBJ1-1
cdr3_length: 16

cdr3_aa: CASSLLGTGDHEQYF
clone_size: many
v_call: TRBV3-1
j_call: TRBJ2-7
cdr3_length: 15

cdr3_aa: CASRNQETQYF
clone_size: few
v_call: TRBV2
j_call: TRBJ2-5
cdr3_length: 11

cdr3_aa: CAGCWGFNQPQHF
clone_size: few
v_call: TRBV6-5
j_call: TRBJ1-5
cdr3_length: 13

cdr3_aa: CASSSTGTYEQYF
clone_size: many
v_call: TRBV7-2
j_call: TRBJ2-7
cdr3_length: 13

cdr3_aa: CASSPPGSSYEQYF
clone_size: many
v_call: TRBV18
j_call: TRBJ2-7
cdr3_length: 14

cdr3_aa: CASSPLVGQGNEAFF
clone_size: few
v_call: TRBV18
j_call: TRBJ1-1
cdr3_length: 15

cdr3_aa: CATSDSRLLAGASNTGELFF
clone_size: many
v_call: TRBV24-1
j_call: TRBJ2-2
cdr3_length: 20

cdr3_aa: CASSQVPRADTQYF
clone_size: many
v_call: TRBV3-1
j_call: TRBJ2-3
cdr3_length: 14

cdr3_aa: CASSQVGGDYGYTF
clone_size: -
v_call: TRBV3-1
j_call: TRBJ1-2
cdr3_length: 14

cdr3_aa: CASSLAGGSSYNEQFF
clone_size: many
v_call: TRBV27
j_call: TRBJ2-1
cdr3_length: 16

cdr3_aa: CATSVSGGTHNEQFF
clone_size: many
v_call: TRBV24-1
j_call: TRBJ2-1
cdr3_length: 15

cdr3_aa: CASSLGSSTVPYEQYF
clone_size: -
v_call: TRBV27
j_call: TRBJ2-7
cdr3_length: 16

cdr3_aa: CASSYGGHQPQHF
clone_size: -
v_call: TRBV6-2/TRBV6-3
j_call: TRBJ1-5
cdr3_length: 13

cdr3_aa: CASSLATGPQETQYF
clone_size: -
v_call: TRBV7-9
j_call: TRBJ2-5
cdr3_length: 15

cdr3_aa: CSAITGTRNEQFF
clone_size: many
v_call: TRBV20-1
j_call: TRBJ2-1
cdr3_length: 13

cdr3_aa: CASSSGLAGGTQYF
clone_size: -
v_call: TRBV7-3
j_call: TRBJ2-3
cdr3_length: 14

cdr3_aa: CASSVGLGREVQETQYF
clone_size: few
v_call: TRBV7-6
j_call: TRBJ2-5
cdr3_length: 17

cdr3_aa: CASSFDSNQPQHF
clone_size: many
v_call: TRBV7-8
j_call: TRBJ1-5
cdr3_length: 13

cdr3_aa: CASSFGQGTNEKLFF
clone_size: many
v_call: TRBV7-9
j_call: TRBJ1-4
cdr3_length: 15

cdr3_aa: CSARDPFRINTGELFF
clone_size: many
v_call: TRBV20-1
j_call: TRBJ2-2
cdr3_length: 16

cdr3_aa: CATSYRLAVSYNEQFF
clone_size: many
v_call: TRBV15
j_call: TRBJ2-1
cdr3_length: 16

cdr3_aa: CASIGITDTQYF
clone_size: -
v_call: TRBV2
j_call: TRBJ2-3
cdr3_length: 12

cdr3_aa: CASSDLPAQEQYF
clone_size: many
v_call: TRBV18
j_call: TRBJ2-7
cdr3_length: 13

cdr3_aa: CASSPPTGWPEAFF
clone_size: once
v_call: TRBV18
j_call: TRBJ1-1
cdr3_length: 14

cdr3_aa: CASQDRGRGSNQPQHF
clone_size: -
v_call: TRBV6-2/TRBV6-3
j_call: TRBJ1-5
cdr3_length: 16

cdr3_aa: CASSWDRNSYEQYF
clone_size: few
v_call: TRBV5-1
j_call: TRBJ2-7
cdr3_length: 14

cdr3_aa: CASSSPGDWTNTGELFF
clone_size: many
v_call: TRBV14
j_call: TRBJ2-2
cdr3_length: 17

cdr3_aa: CATSRDYGTSLSYEQYF
clone_size: many
v_call: TRBV15
j_call: TRBJ2-7
cdr3_length: 17

cdr3_aa: CSAPGGGDTEAFF
clone_size: many
v_call: TRBV20-1
j_call: TRBJ1-1
cdr3_length: 13

cdr3_aa: CASRGMGLAGSLSYNEQFF
clone_size: many
v_call: TRBV5-1
j_call: TRBJ2-1
cdr3_length: 19

cdr3_aa: CASSGADYGYTF
clone_size: few
v_call: TRBV12-3/TRBV12-4
j_call: TRBJ1-2
cdr3_length: 12

cdr3_aa: CASGSPGTGLVEQFF
clone_size: -
v_call: TRBV12-5
j_call: TRBJ2-1
cdr3_length: 15

cdr3_aa: CSARAYTGLNSPLHF
clone_size: many
v_call: TRBV20-1
j_call: TRBJ1-6
cdr3_length: 15

cdr3_aa: CASSLAIEAFF
clone_size: many
v_call: TRBV7-9
j_call: TRBJ1-1
cdr3_length: 11